This TCR beta chain came from a study of blood T cell repertoires in COVID-19. Study at large: The analysed material was cDNA or gDNA that came from T cells, B-cell-depleted T cells, or PBMCs.

This CDR3 is built from 14 residues. Per the germline V gene, CDR1 is SEHNR and CDR2 is FQNEAQ (reference sequence). J gave up 4 bases and V 5 bases, and 3 bases lay outside the gene matches. This table comes from immunoSEQ multiplex PCR, and its TCRdb copy is limited to in-frame clones, with some not included. The sample consists of about 110,000 clones, under 75% of them appearing once. The chain combines TRBV7-9 with TRBJ1-5; TRBD1 agrees at 9 bases. The sequencing sample was made of peripheral blood. The receptor was isolated from a man at least 80 years old with acute or convalescent COVID-19. Here the CDR3 reads CASSLGQGNQPQHF. The CDR3 DNA reads TGTGCCAGCAGCCTGGGACAGGGAAATCAGCCCCAGCATTTT. The variable domain in full, completed from reference TRBV7-9 and TRBJ1-5, reads DTGVSQNPRHKITKRGQNVTFRCDPISEHNRLYWYRQTLGQGPEFLTYFQNEAQLEKSRLLSDRFSAERPKGSFSTLEIQRTEQGDSAMYLCASSLGQGNQPQHFGDGTRLSIL.